This is a list of T cell receptor beta chains from one sample in a study of blood T cell repertoires in COVID-19. TCRdb's table, derived via immunoSEQ multiplex PCR, lists solely in-frame clones and lacks some. The table lists 200,000 or so clones, approximately 84% of them singletons. Sequencing used PBMCs or T cells enriched from blood (not recorded which). The origin of the receptors is a man aged 35 to 55 who had recovered from COVID-19. Each CDR3 is given with its conserved first and last residue. D genes are given only for firm matches. Some rows have no size entry. The others give once, few or many, or a class for an expanded clone.

>few|TRBD2|TRBV6-5|TRBJ2-3
TGTGCCAGCACTAGACTAGCGGGAACCACAGATACGCAGTATTTT
CASTRLAGTTDTQYF
>NA|NA|TRBV28|TRBJ2-3
TGTGCCAGCAGTCTGGGCATAACGAAGAGCACAGATACGCAGTATTTT
CASSLGITKSTDTQYF
>NA|TRBD1|TRBV12-3/TRBV12-4|TRBJ1-5
TGTGCCAGCAGTACAGGGGGCAATCAGCCCCAGCATTTT
CASSTGGNQPQHF
>NA|NA|TRBV15|TRBJ1-5
TGTGCCACCAGTACGAACAGGGCTGATCAGCCCCAGCATTTT
CATSTNRADQPQHF
>NA|TRBD2|TRBV6-5|TRBJ2-7
TGTGCCAGCAGCCCGGGGACTAGCGGTGGGAGCGAGCAGTACTTC
CASSPGTSGGSEQYF
>NA|NA|TRBV28|TRBJ1-2
TGTGCCAGCAGTTTATCGCCAGGGAGGTATGGCTACACCTTC
CASSLSPGRYGYTF
>NA|TRBD1|TRBV14|TRBJ1-1
TGTGCCAGCAGCCTAGGGACAGGGCGGCAAGCTTTCTTT
CASSLGTGRQAFF
>NA|NA|TRBV19|TRBJ1-3
TGTGCCAGTGGACAGCTCTCTGGAAACACCATATATTTT
CASGQLSGNTIYF
>NA|TRBD1|TRBV6-5|TRBJ1-1
TGTGCCAGCAGATCACAACAGGGGTTGAACACTGAAGCTTTCTTT
CASRSQQGLNTEAFF
>few|NA|TRBV5-1|TRBJ1-5
TGCGCCAGCAGCTTGGACAGGGATCAGCCCCAGCATTTT
CASSLDRDQPQHF
>once|TRBD1|TRBV11-2|TRBJ2-7
TGTGCCAGCCGAGCGGGACAGGGGTTCTACGAGCAGTACTTC
CASRAGQGFYEQYF
>NA|TRBD1|TRBV5-1|TRBJ1-2
TGCGCCAGCAGCTTGGTCGGACAGGGGGCTGGCTACACCTTC
CASSLVGQGAGYTF
>few|TRBD1|TRBV7-9|TRBJ1-6
TGTGCCAGCCTACCGGGACAGAATAATTCACCCCTCCACTTT
CASLPGQNNSPLHF
>once|TRBD1|TRBV20-1|TRBJ1-1
TGCAGTGCTAGACAGGACAGGGGGGCTTTCTTT
CSARQDRGAFF
>NA|NA|TRBV6-5|TRBJ1-2
TGTGCCACAAAGGGGAGGTCTAACTATGGCTACACCTTC
CATKGRSNYGYTF
>few|TRBD1|TRBV7-2|TRBJ2-7
TGTGCCAGCAGCCGGACAGGGGGCCGATACGAGCAGTACTTC
CASSRTGGRYEQYF
>NA|TRBD1|TRBV3-1/TRBV3-2|TRBJ1-1
TGTGCCAGCGCACTGACAGGGATCACTGAAGCTTTCTTT
CASALTGITEAFF
>NA|NA|TRBV24-1|TRBJ1-2
TGTGCCACCAGTGTTGCGGATGGGAGTGGCTACACCTTC
CATSVADGSGYTF
>NA|NA|TRBV18|TRBJ1-4
TGTGCCAGCTCACCAAGGAAGGAGGAAAAACTGTTTTTT
CASSPRKEEKLFF
>few|NA|TRBV2|TRBJ1-5
TGTGCCAGCAGTGCTACGGGCAATCAGCCCCAGCATTTT
CASSATGNQPQHF
>NA|TRBD1|TRBV5-1|TRBJ1-2
TGCGCCAGCAGCCCGGGGACAGGCGACTATGGCTACACCTTC
CASSPGTGDYGYTF
>NA|NA|TRBV7-2|TRBJ2-7
TGTGCCAGCAGCTTAGCGGGGAGCTCCTACGAGCAGTACTTC
CASSLAGSSYEQYF
>NA|TRBD2|TRBV29-1|TRBJ2-1
TGCAGCGTTATACTAGCGGGACTTCGACAGCAGTTCTTC
CSVILAGLRQQFF
>NA|TRBD1|TRBV5-1|TRBJ1-2
TGCGCCAGCAGCTTTAGGGAACAGGGGATCGGCTACACCTTC
CASSFREQGIGYTF
>NA|NA|TRBV7-6|TRBJ2-6
TGTGCCAGCAGCTTAGGGGGAGGAGCCAACGTCCTGACTTTC
CASSLGGGANVLTF
>NA|TRBD1|TRBV25-1|TRBJ1-2
TGTGCCAGCAGTGAGGCCGGGACAGGCTCTGGCTACACCTTC
CASSEAGTGSGYTF
>NA|TRBD1|TRBV4-2|TRBJ2-7
TGTGCCAGCAGCTCAGGGGGACAGGGGAACTACGAGCAGTACTTC
CASSSGGQGNYEQYF
>NA|NA|TRBV2|TRBJ1-2
TGTGCCAGCAGCCTCGGTCTTCGGAGGGGAAGCGATGGCTACACCTTC
CASSLGLRRGSDGYTF
>once|TRBD2|TRBV18|TRBJ2-7
TGTGCCAGCTCACCAGCATACCAAGCGGGGTACGAGCAGTACTTC
CASSPAYQAGYEQYF
>NA|NA|TRBV7-2|TRBJ1-4
TGTGCCAGCAGCGAGGGGGTCAGCCTTATTGAAAAACTGTTTTTT
CASSEGVSLIEKLFF
>NA|TRBD1|TRBV11-3|TRBJ2-2
TGTGCCAGCAGCAAGGGACAGGGAGGGACCGGGGAGCTGTTTTTT
CASSKGQGGTGELFF
>NA|NA|TRBV6-5|TRBJ1-2
TGTGCCAGCAGGAGCTTGGCTGGGGAGGGCTACACCTTC
CASRSLAGEGYTF
>NA|TRBD1|TRBV3-1/TRBV3-2|TRBJ1-1
TGTGCCAGCAGCCAAGTGAGGGGGCGGGAAGCTTTCTTT
CASSQVRGREAFF
>NA|TRBD1|TRBV6-5|TRBJ1-1
TGTGCCAGCAGACCAGACAGGGTGATGAACACTGAAGCTTTCTTT
CASRPDRVMNTEAFF
>NA|TRBD2|TRBV11-2|TRBJ2-4
TGTGCCAGCAGCTTAGATCTCGGGAGGGCCTCCCTGGCCAAAAACATTCAGTACTTC
CASSLDLGRASLAKNIQYF
>NA|NA|TRBV7-4|TRBJ1-2
TGTGCCAGCAGCTTGGGGCGGACAAAATCTCTTCGTGGCTACACCTTC
CASSLGRTKSLRGYTF
>NA|NA|TRBV6-5|TRBJ1-1
TGTGCCAGCAGTTACTCTAGACATTTATCTGCTTTCTTT
CASSYSRHLSAFF
>NA|NA|TRBV28|TRBJ1-6
TGTGCCAGCAGTTCGTATTCACCCCTCCACTTT
CASSSYSPLHF
>NA|TRBD1|TRBV5-1|TRBJ1-6
TGCGCCAGCAGCTTGGCCGTCAGGGGGGATAATTCACCCCTCCACTTT
CASSLAVRGDNSPLHF
>NA|NA|TRBV28|TRBJ1-5
TGTGCCAGCATCCCTGGAGCCCTCAATCAGCCCCAGCATTTT
CASIPGALNQPQHF
>NA|TRBD1|TRBV5-1|TRBJ2-5
TGCGCCAGCAGCTCCGGGACAGTCCAAGAGACCCAGTACTTC
CASSSGTVQETQYF
>once|NA|TRBV6-1|TRBJ1-5
TGTGCCAGCAGTGAAGCAGGTTCAGGTCAGCCCCAGCATTTT
CASSEAGSGQPQHF
>NA|TRBD1|TRBV10-1|TRBJ1-4
TGCGCCAGCAGAGCGACAGGGCTGAATGAAAAACTGTTTTTT
CASRATGLNEKLFF
>NA|TRBD2|TRBV10-1|TRBJ2-5
TGCGCCAGCAGTATGTTAGCGGGGGAATCAGGGGAGACCCAGTACTTC
CASSMLAGESGETQYF